What follows are 20 T cell receptor beta chains derived from one specimen sequenced in a study of T-cell reconstitution after alpha-beta-depleted transplantation in children. The library targeted TCRbeta and was prepared with unique molecular identifiers. TCRdb recomputed calls from the PCR reads with MiXCR, one row per CDR3 protein. Here the sample spans some 350,000 distinct CDR3 sequences, around a tenth being singletons. Sequences were derived from PBMCs from the stem cell graft donor, sampled from the stem cell graft. These receptors came from a human donor who donated a stem cell graft to a child with acute lymphoblastic leukemia.

This clonotype has more than one count but fewer than ten. V gene TRBV7-9 combines with J gene TRBJ2-5, with 11 bases lining up with TRBD2. J was trimmed by 2 bases and V by 5 bases; bases with no gene match: 7. CDR3 length: 16 residues. Germline V lookup: CDR1 SEHNR, CDR2 FQNEAQ (reference sequence). CDR3 region: CASSPLAGGTQETQYF. DNA of the CDR3: TGTGCCAGCAGCCCCCTAGCGGGAGGAACGCAAGAGACCCAGTACTTC.

The V gene is TRBV24-1, the J gene TRBJ1-5; maybe TRBD1 (6 bases). Trimming took 3 bases from V and 7 from J, leaving 18 bases between them. The CDR3 loop spans 16 amino acids. Germline V gives CDR1 KGHDR, CDR2 SFDVKD. CDR3 sequence: CATSDNAGAPRQPQHF. The CDR3 DNA sequence: TGTGCCACCAGTGATAACGCAGGGGCCCCGAGGCAGCCCCAGCATTTT.

The J gene is TRBJ2-7, the V gene TRBV11-2; D is tentatively TRBD1 or TRBD2 (6 bases each). Germline CDR1 is SGHAT and CDR2 is FQNNGV. V lost 8 bases to trimming and J lost 1 base, with 21 bases between them. The CDR3 loop spans 16 amino acids. CDR3 coding DNA: TGTGCCAGCGCGGGAAGCCGGGGGCCGTGGTCCTACGAGCAGTACTTC. It is translated as CASAGSRGPWSYEQYF. The full variable domain, rest sourced from reference TRBV11-2 and TRBJ2-7, is EAGVAQSPRYKIIEKRQSVAFWCNPISGHATLYWYQQILGQGPKLLIQFQNNGVVDDSQLPKDRFSAERLKGVDSTLKIQPAKLEDSAVYLCASAGSRGPWSYEQYFGPGTRLTVT.

This clonotype was found a few times. The CDR3 nucleotides read TGTGCCAGCAGTAGGGGAGCGGGGGGAGAGGCTTTCTTT. Translating it yields CASSRGAGGEAFF. The rearrangement uses TRBV6-1 and TRBJ1-1, with a possible D match to TRBD1 (5 bases). The CDR3 extends over 13 amino acids. Trimming cost V 5 bases and J 11 bases, with 18 bases left between them. The germline V gene encodes CDR1 MNHNS and CDR2 SASEGT.

This clonotype was counted only a few times. This rearrangement joins TRBV27 to TRBJ2-5, with 8 positions matching TRBD2. Germline-derived CDR1 and CDR2 are MNHEY and SMNVEV (reference sequence). Trimming at V came to 4 bases and at J to 4 bases, leaving 17 bases not matched to a gene. The CDR3 totals 18 residues. CDR3 bases: TGTGCCAGCAGTTCTCCCTCTACTAGCGGTTGGAGAGGAGAGACCCAGTACTTC. It specifies CASSSPSTSGWRGETQYF.

This clonotype was counted between two and nine times. The rearrangement joins TRBV20-1 to TRBJ2-7, with 9 bases identical to TRBD1. V lost 6 bases to trimming and J lost 3 bases; unmatched junction nucleotides: 21. The CDR3 runs 18 residues. CDR1 and CDR2 (germline): DFQATT, SNEGSKA (reference sequence). CDR3 coding DNA: TGCAGTGCAGGGAACTGGGACAGGGTAGCGGGTCGGGGCTACGAGCAGTACTTC. It codes for CSAGNWDRVAGRGYEQYF.

The chain recombines TRBV5-1 with TRBJ2-3; D may be TRBD2 (5 bases). The CDR3 runs to 14 residues. Germline CDR1 is SGHRS and CDR2 is YFSETQ. V lost 0 bases, J lost 5 bases, and 10 bases lay in between. CDR3 protein: CASSLETMRDTQYF. CDR3 nucleotide sequence: TGCGCCAGCAGCTTGGAGACTATGCGAGATACGCAGTATTTT.

This clonotype was found many times. The V call is TRBV29-1, the J call TRBJ2-3; D may be TRBD1 (7 bases). The ends were cut back, 5 bases at V and 7 bases at J, with 16 bases in the middle. From germline, CDR1 is SQVTM and CDR2 ANQGSEA. The CDR3 length is 13 residues. This chain's CDR3 is CSVPKGAGYTQYF. Written as DNA, the CDR3 is TGCAGCGTTCCAAAGGGGGCGGGGTATACGCAGTATTTT.

CDR3: CASTHPTYGYEQYF. CDR3 bases: TGTGCCAGCACCCACCCCACTTACGGGTACGAGCAGTACTTC. This chain uses TRBV6-2 or TRBV6-3 with TRBJ2-7; the D is unclear. The V end lost 7 bases, the J end lost 4 bases, and 17 bases lay between the germline ends. The CDR3 is 14 residues long. Per the germline V gene, CDR1 is MNHEY and CDR2 is SVGEGT.

This chain connects TRBV11-2 to TRBJ2-1, with D unclear. Trimming removed 2 bases at V and 0 bases at J, with 14 bases between. CDR1 and CDR2 from the germline V gene are SGHAT and FQNNGV. There are 17 residues in the CDR3. CDR3 DNA: TGTGCCAGCAGCTTACATTTGCCGGTAAGCTCCTACAATGAGCAGTTCTTC. This gives the protein CASSLHLPVSSYNEQFF.

The genes are TRBV9 and TRBJ2-1; 12 nucleotides align to TRBD2. Per the germline V gene, CDR1 is SGDLS and CDR2 is YYNGEE. This CDR3 comprises 14 residues. Trimming took 4 bases from V and 15 from J; bases not matched to a gene: 11. The CDR3 DNA follows: TGTGCCAGCAGCTCCGGACTAGCGGGACCAGGGCCGTTCTTC. It codes for CASSSGLAGPGPFF.

This clonotype was counted between two and nine times. V is TRBV3-1 and J is TRBJ2-1; D gene uncertain. V was shortened by 1 base and J by 7 bases, with 14 bases between the two germline ends. Looked up from germline, CDR1 is LGHDT and CDR2 is YNNKEL (reference sequence). CDR3 length: 15 amino acids. The CDR3 spells CASSQGGSAENEQFF. In nucleotides, the CDR3 is TGTGCCAGCAGCCAAGGTGGATCCGCTGAGAATGAGCAGTTCTTC.

The chain recombines TRBV29-1 with TRBJ2-3; 7 bases match TRBD2. The V gene end was trimmed by 4 bases and the J gene end by 0 bases; junction bases not matched to a gene: 7. CDR1 and CDR2 (germline): SQVTM, ANQGSEA. The CDR3 length is 15 residues. The CDR3 loop is CSVAGTMLSTDTQYF. CDR3 bases: TGCAGCGTTGCCGGGACTATGCTTAGCACAGATACGCAGTATTTT.

This rearrangement joins TRBV7-2 to TRBJ2-1, with TRBD1 matching over 8 bases. The CDR3 loop spans 15 amino acids. Germline V gene data show CDR1 as SGHTA and CDR2 as FQGNSA. With 4 bases clipped from V and 5 bases from J, the junction kept 7 bases outside the gene matches. The CDR3 DNA is TGTGCCAGCAGCTCCCGGACAGGGTCACACAATGAGCAGTTCTTC. This sequence encodes CASSSRTGSHNEQFF.

This clonotype was counted many times. This chain joins TRBV20-1 and TRBJ2-1; 7 bases map to TRBD2. The CDR3 extends over 15 amino acids. Trimming cost V 5 bases and J 5 bases; bases outside gene matches: 12. Germline V CDR1 and CDR2: DFQATT, SNEGSKA (reference sequence). The CDR3 region is CSAPAFQRGNNEQFF. CDR3 DNA: TGCAGTGCTCCCGCATTCCAGCGGGGTAACAATGAGCAGTTCTTC.

In its sample, this clonotype was seen a few times. The J gene is TRBJ2-1, the V gene TRBV20-1; 12 bases map to TRBD2. Looked up from germline, CDR1 is DFQATT and CDR2 is SNEGSKA (reference sequence). V shed 1 base, J shed 0 bases, and the junction held 10 bases outside the gene matches. The CDR3 is made up of 19 amino acids. CDR3 sequence: CSARAGGLAGSGSYNEQFF. The CDR3 DNA is TGCAGTGCTAGAGCTGGTGGACTAGCGGGATCGGGCTCCTACAATGAGCAGTTCTTC.

In its sample, this clonotype was seen a few times. CDR3 sequence: CASSKGTSGNTIYF. CDR3 in DNA: TGCGCCAGCAGCAAGGGAACTTCTGGAAACACCATATATTTT. V gene TRBV5-1 combines with J gene TRBJ1-3; D gene uncertain. This CDR3 comprises 14 residues. CDR1 and CDR2 from the germline V gene are SGHRS and YFSETQ. The ends were cut back, 4 bases at V and 1 base at J, with 9 bases in the middle.

In its sample, this clonotype was seen a few times. V gene TRBV6-4 combines with J gene TRBJ2-3; 8 bases are a match to TRBD1. This CDR3 region has 15 residues. Germline V CDR1 and CDR2: MRHNA, SNTAGT. V lost 2 bases to trimming and J lost 4 bases; unmatched junction nucleotides: 5. The CDR3: CASSDNPQGADTQYF. For the CDR3, the DNA is TGTGCCAGCAGTGACAACCCACAGGGGGCAGATACGCAGTATTTT.

Only a few counts were recorded for this clonotype. V and J are TRBV4-2 and TRBJ2-2; 8 nucleotides agree with TRBD1. The CDR3 extends over 16 amino acids. Trimming removed 5 bases from V and 6 bases from J; junction bases left unmatched: 11. The germline V gene encodes CDR1 LGHNA and CDR2 YNFKEQ. The CDR3 sequence is CASSSHRGIKAGELFF. The CDR3 region has the DNA TGTGCCAGCAGCTCTCACAGGGGGATAAAGGCCGGGGAGCTGTTTTTT.

This chain joins TRBV12-3 or TRBV12-4 and TRBJ2-6; 12 bases line up with TRBD2. V shed 0 bases, J shed 0 bases, and the junction held 3 bases outside the gene matches. The CDR3 length is 19 residues. The CDR3 DNA follows: TGTGCCAGCAGTTTAGCCCCGGGACTAGCGGGCTCTGGGGCCAACGTCCTGACTTTC. Translation gives CASSLAPGLAGSGANVLTF.